One sample yielded the 24 T cell receptor beta chains listed below, sequenced in a study of T cells in Graves' hyperthyroidism and ophthalmopathy. TCR beta CDR3 sequences were amplified from RNA transcripts. A set of HTBI primers served as the primers for a first-round RT-PCR of the TCR CDR3. Using its own MiXCR run on the multiplex PCR reads, TCRdb lists one record per CDR3 protein. This sample yields hundreds of thousands of distinct CDR3 sequences, of which roughly 13% are seen a single time; over 8.5% belongs to the top ten. Sequencing used blood. These receptors were taken from a woman younger than 35 with Graves' hyperthyroidism.

This clonotype was found many times. The gene calls are TRBV20-1 and TRBJ2-1; no reliable D call. The CDR3 runs 11 residues. Germline-derived CDR1 and CDR2 are DFQATT and SNEGSKA (reference sequence). Trimming shortened V by 0 bases and J by 7 bases, and 4 bases separated the two germline ends. Here the CDR3 reads CSARDINEQFF. The CDR3 nucleotides read TGCAGTGCTAGAGATATAAATGAGCAGTTCTTC.

The chain combines TRBV7-3 with TRBJ2-3, with a weak D call TRBD1 (7 bases). CDR1 and CDR2 (germline): SGHTA, FQGTGA. CDR3 size: 13 residues. V was pared by 8 bases and J by 6 bases, with 15 bases between. CDR3 loop: CASGQGGTDTQYF. The CDR3 DNA is TGTGCCAGCGGGCAGGGGGGAACGGATACGCAGTATTTT.

This clonotype was seen repeatedly, ten times or more. The V call is TRBV18, the J call TRBJ2-1, with D hard to call. From germline, CDR1 is KGHSH and CDR2 LQKENI. This CDR3 has 16 residues. The ends were cut back, 4 bases at V and 0 bases at J, with 13 bases in the middle. This CDR3 is CASSLWEESSYNEQFF. For the CDR3, the DNA is TGTGCCAGCTCACTATGGGAAGAAAGCTCCTACAATGAGCAGTTCTTC.

The sample holds many counts of this clonotype. V and J are TRBV19 and TRBJ1-1; possibly TRBD1 for D (6 bases). The V end was cut by 4 bases, the J end by 0 bases, with 15 bases between. Germline CDR1 LNHDA, CDR2 SQIVND (reference sequence). The CDR3 is 16 amino acids. CDR3 sequence: CASSRVWGALNTEAFF. In DNA, the CDR3 is TGTGCCAGTAGTAGGGTCTGGGGGGCGTTGAACACTGAAGCTTTCTTT. Drawing the rest from reference TRBV19 and TRBJ1-1, the complete variable domain is DGGITQSPKYLFRKEGQNVTLSCEQNLNHDAMYWYRQDPGQGLRLIYYSQIVNDFQKGDIAEGYSVSREKKESFPLTVTSAQKNPTAFYLCASSRVWGALNTEAFFGQGTRLTVV.

The chain uses TRBV18 and TRBJ1-1; D remains unclear. In germline, CDR1 is KGHSH, CDR2 LQKENI. The CDR3 runs to 16 residues. Trimming took off 4 bases at V and 2 bases at J, with 17 bases between the two ends. The CDR3 reads CASSLSFTILNTEAFF. The CDR3 coding sequence is TGTGCCAGCTCACTTTCCTTTACTATCTTAAACACTGAAGCTTTCTTT. Together with reference TRBV18 and TRBJ1-1, the CDR3 gives the full variable domain: NAGVMQNPRHLVRRRGQEARLRCSPMKGHSHVYWYRQLPEEGLKFMVYLQKENIIDESGMPKERFSAEFPKEGPSILRIQQVVRGDSAAYFCASSLSFTILNTEAFFGQGTRLTVV.

This clonotype was counted at least ten times. This chain joins TRBV28 and TRBJ2-1, with 9 nucleotides matching TRBD2. The CDR3 runs 15 residues. Germline CDR1 reads MDHEN; CDR2 reads SYDVKM. Germline trimming cut 1 base from V and 6 bases from J; bases unmatched to any gene: 4. Written as DNA, the CDR3 is TGTGCCAGCAGTTTATTCCTAGCGGGAAGCAATGAGCAGTTCTTC. Protein: CASSLFLAGSNEQFF. The full variable domain, in which reference TRBV28 and TRBJ2-1 provide the parts outside the CDR3, is DVKVTQSSRYLVKRTGEKVFLECVQDMDHENMFWYRQDPGLGLRLIYFSYDVKMKEKGDIPEGYSVSREKKERFSLILESASTNQTSMYLCASSLFLAGSNEQFFGPGTRLTVL.

This clonotype was detected ten times or more. The chain recombines TRBV20-1 with TRBJ1-6; D is perhaps TRBD1 (5 bases). Trimming stripped 4 bases from V and 6 bases from J, with 16 bases between. The germline CDR1 and CDR2 sequences are DFQATT and SNEGSKA (reference sequence). This CDR3 region has 15 residues. The CDR3 DNA sequence: TGCAGTGCTAAAAATCCGGCAGGGTTTAATTCACCCCTCCACTTT. Protein: CSAKNPAGFNSPLHF.

V gene TRBV27 combines with J gene TRBJ1-6; the D gene is possibly TRBD1 (5 bases). Germline CDR1 MNHEY, CDR2 SMNVEV (reference sequence). Trimming stripped 6 bases from V and 6 bases from J, with 9 bases between. CDR3 length: 13 residues. This CDR3 reads CASSGQVNSPLHF. DNA of the CDR3: TGTGCCAGCAGCGGACAAGTTAATTCACCCCTCCACTTT.

The CDR3 DNA is TGTGCCAGCAGCGTAGCGGAAGACTCACCCCTCCACTTT. Translated, it gives CASSVAEDSPLHF. The chain combines TRBV9 with TRBJ1-6; D is unresolved. CDR3 length: 13 amino acids. V lost 0 bases, J lost 10 bases, and 8 bases lay in between. Germline V gene data show CDR1 as SGDLS and CDR2 as YYNGEE.

Of note for this clonotype: A much larger clonotype is one base distant, so this may be a read error. The chain has TRBV6-9 and TRBJ2-7, with D tentatively TRBD1 (5 bases). Deletions cut 4 bases from V and 6 bases from J, with 13 bases between. Germline CDR1 and CDR2: MNHGY and SVAAGI. The CDR3 has 13 amino acids. CDR3 in amino acids: CASSSPGLGEQYF. CDR3 in DNA: TGTGCCAGCAGTTCCCCAGGGCTAGGCGAGCAGTACTTC.

This clonotype showed up many times. The chain recombines TRBV10-3 with TRBJ2-5; 8 bases line up with TRBD2. The CDR3 length is 17 residues. After removal of 1 base from V and 4 bases from J, the junction contained 11 bases not matched to a gene. Germline-derived CDR1 and CDR2 are ENHRY and SYGVKD. CDR3 nucleotides: TGTGCCATCAGTGAGTTGGAGACTAGCGCGACATCAGAGACCCAGTACTTC. Encoded protein: CAISELETSATSETQYF.

This sequence joins TRBV20-1 and TRBJ1-5; no reliable D call. V was clipped by 5 bases and J by 0 bases, with 11 bases between them. Germline V gives CDR1 DFQATT, CDR2 SNEGSKA (reference sequence). This CDR3 is built from 14 residues. CDR3 nucleotide sequence: TGCAGTGCTCGAACCGGGCCTAGCAATCAGCCCCAGCATTTT. The encoded protein is CSARTGPSNQPQHF.

This clonotype was seen at least ten times. The rearrangement joins TRBV18 to TRBJ2-1, with 8 bases matching TRBD2. CDR3 length: 17 amino acids. The germline CDR1 and CDR2 sequences are KGHSH and LQKENI. The V segment lost 1 base and the J segment 3 bases; nucleotides outside the gene matches: 8. The CDR3 here is CASSPLRLARNYNEQFF. The CDR3 DNA sequence: TGTGCCAGCTCACCACTACGACTAGCGAGGAACTACAATGAGCAGTTCTTC.

This clonotype was observed many times. This sequence joins TRBV20-1 and TRBJ1-2, with TRBD1 identical over 8 bases. The CDR3 runs 13 residues. Germline trimming cut 5 bases from V and 3 bases from J; bases unmatched to any gene: 5. Germline V CDR1 and CDR2: DFQATT, SNEGSKA (reference sequence). Here the CDR3 reads CSAGQGGDYGYTF. DNA for the CDR3: TGCAGTGCTGGACAGGGTGGCGACTATGGCTACACCTTC.

Ten or more counts support this clonotype. This chain connects TRBV30 to TRBJ2-5; D may be TRBD2 (6 bases). The V gene's germline CDR1 is GTSNPN and CDR2 SVGIG (reference sequence). V gave up 0 bases and J gave up 3 bases, with 8 bases separating them. The CDR3 runs to 13 residues. The CDR3 spells CAWSVGGKETQYF. The CDR3 DNA sequence: TGTGCCTGGAGTGTTGGGGGGAAAGAGACCCAGTACTTC. Looking up the rest from reference TRBV30 and TRBJ2-5 gives the full variable domain: SQTIHQWPATLVQPVGSPLSLECTVEGTSNPNLYWYRQAAGRGLQLLFYSVGIGQISSEVPQNLSASRPQDRQFILSSKKLLLSDSGFYLCAWSVGGKETQYFGPGTRLLVL.

This clonotype has more than one count but fewer than ten. A much larger clonotype is one base distant, so this may be a read error. The rearrangement links TRBV20-1 to TRBJ2-3; D unclear. The V gene's germline CDR1 is DFQATT and CDR2 SNEGSKA (reference sequence). The CDR3 has 12 residues. CDR3 protein: CSATHPTDTQFF. The DNA for the CDR3 is TGCAGTGCCACCCACCCCACAGATACGCAGTTTTTT.

This clonotype was detected many times. This chain uses TRBV29-1 with TRBJ1-5; TRBD1 matches at 7 bases. This CDR3 has 12 residues. CDR1 and CDR2 from the germline V gene are SQVTM and ANQGSEA. The J segment lost 7 bases and the V segment lost 4 bases, leaving 4 bases of the junction unmatched. For the CDR3, the DNA is TGCAGCGTTGGGGACAGAGAGCAGCCCCAGCATTTT. Amino acids: CSVGDREQPQHF.

The table lists this clonotype with a few counts. The genes are TRBV7-2 and TRBJ1-1; 8 nucleotides match TRBD1. CDR1 and CDR2 from the germline V gene are SGHTA and FQGNSA. This CDR3 comprises 12 residues. V gave up 5 bases and J gave up 12 bases; unmatched junction bases: 8. CDR3 protein: CASSPPGQVTFF. In nucleotides, the CDR3 is TGTGCCAGCAGCCCCCCGGGACAGGTGACTTTCTTT.

This clonotype came up many times. V and J are TRBV20-1 and TRBJ2-3, with D perhaps TRBD2 (5 bases). The CDR3 covers 13 residues. Germline V gives CDR1 DFQATT, CDR2 SNEGSKA (reference sequence). V was cut by 0 bases and J by 5 bases, with 9 bases left in between. CDR3 residues: CSARDLAGDTQYF. The CDR3 bases are TGCAGTGCTAGAGATTTGGCGGGAGATACGCAGTATTTT.

V gene TRBV19 combines with J gene TRBJ2-2; D might be TRBD1 or TRBD2, each matching 6 bases. This CDR3 region has 17 residues. Deletions cut 6 bases from V and 4 bases from J, with 21 bases between. Germline V gene sequence: CDR1 LNHDA, CDR2 SQIVND (reference sequence). The DNA for the CDR3 is TGTGCCAGTAGGAGGTTGTGGGGGGCGGCGGTCACCGGGGAGCTGTTTTTT. Translating it yields CASRRLWGAAVTGELFF.

This clonotype was seen many times. This rearrangement joins TRBV29-1 to TRBJ2-1; D call uncertain. V gave up 8 bases and J gave up 6 bases, with 17 bases separating them. The CDR3 is made up of 13 amino acids. The germline V gene has CDR1 SQVTM and CDR2 ANQGSEA. Here the CDR3 DNA reads TGCAGCACCTCCACGGAATGGTCCAATGAGCAGTTCTTC. Amino acid sequence: CSTSTEWSNEQFF.

This clonotype was seen many times. The rearrangement uses TRBV9 and TRBJ2-7; D is uncertain. From germline, CDR1 is SGDLS and CDR2 YYNGEE. The V end was cut by 0 bases, the J end by 2 bases, with 12 bases between. The CDR3 extends over 15 amino acids. DNA of the CDR3: TGTGCCAGCAGCGTAGACTCAGCACCGACCTACGAGCAGTACTTC. As protein: CASSVDSAPTYEQYF.

Many counts were recorded for this clonotype. This chain links TRBV28 with TRBJ2-2; 7 bases map to TRBD2. Trimming removed 5 bases from V and 2 bases from J; junction bases left unmatched: 8. CDR1 is MDHEN and CDR2 is SYDVKM in the germline V gene. The CDR3 totals 16 residues. The CDR3 loop is CASSIGGRRNTGELFF. The DNA for the CDR3 is TGTGCCAGCAGTATAGGCGGGAGACGTAACACCGGGGAGCTGTTTTTT.

This clonotype showed up many times. V gene TRBV7-9 combines with J gene TRBJ2-1; 7 bases match TRBD2. This CDR3 is built from 15 residues. Trimming took 4 bases from V and 6 from J; bases not matched to a gene: 9. Germline V gives CDR1 SEHNR, CDR2 FQNEAQ (reference sequence). The CDR3 region has the DNA TGTGCCAGCAGCTCAGGGAGGGAGGAGGGCAATGAGCAGTTCTTC. This encodes CASSSGREEGNEQFF.